This T cell receptor (beta chain) appears in the sequencing data of a study of T cell repertoires in cytomegalovirus infection. TCRdb independently ran MiXCR on the reads; one entry per CDR3 protein. The sample shows some 900,000 distinct CDR3 sequences, 32% of them seen only once. To note about this clonotype: What it binds is not known.

CDR1 and CDR2 (germline): KGHSH, LQKENI. CDR3 length equals 16 residues. The V gene lost 0 bases and the J gene lost 0 bases, with 11 bases spanning the gap. The sequenced sample was cultured CD8+ T cells from PBMCs, obtained from culture after CMV antigen stimulation. The chain carries TRBV18 and TRBJ1-1; a possible D gene is TRBD1 (5 bases). This clonotype was sampled from a human donor in good health (CMV status not recorded). Some clones in this sample may be carry-over from other donors' samples. DNA of the CDR3: TGTGCCAGCTCACCACCAAGGGGTGGGGTGAACACTGAAGCTTTCTTT. This translates into CASSPPRGGVNTEAFF. The entire variable domain, with the rest obtained from reference TRBV18 and TRBJ1-1, is as follows: NAGVMQNPRHLVRRRGQEARLRCSPMKGHSHVYWYRQLPEEGLKFMVYLQKENIIDESGMPKERFSAEFPKEGPSILRIQQVVRGDSAAYFCASSPPRGGVNTEAFFGQGTRLTVV.